The present T cell receptor (beta chain) was sequenced within a study of T cell repertoires in ileal Crohn's disease. On the study more broadly: About half received postoperative treatment, about ten with thiopurines and some 19 anti-TNF.

In regard to this clone: Its antigen is currently unknown.

General study findings and limits: High-frequency clones were more common in sorted CD8 than CD4 cells. Clonal expansions were more frequent in active smokers than non-smokers at surgery.

Five hundred nanograms of biopsy DNA per sample underwent TCRB immunosequencing. Here immunoSEQ multiplex PCR was the method, and the copy in TCRdb shows in-frame clones only, minus some. The data show tens of thousands of clones, 80% to 90% seen once. This CDR3 region has 12 residues. Trimming took 6 bases from V and 3 from J, leaving 9 bases between them. Germline CDR1 is ENHRY and CDR2 is SYGVKD. This clonotype was obtained from an adult with Crohn's disease. The sample comprised ileal tissue. This chain links TRBV10-3 with TRBJ2-7; tentatively, D is TRBD1 (6 bases). This CDR3 is CAIRRGGYEQYF. The CDR3, as DNA: TGTGCCATCAGAAGAGGGGGCTACGAGCAGTACTTC.